The text below deals with one T cell receptor beta chain. Its antigen specificity is not known. There are no base qualities to consult, and no much larger clone falls within one base. The donors were healthy, HIV-negative adults with no recently reported acute infections or vaccinations. Every donor was a Caucasian adult living in Nashville, Tennessee, USA. CD4+ T cells were enriched through magnetic negative selection, after which naive cells were positively selected on CD45RA and the remaining negative fraction served as the memory subset. Blood was obtained by leukapheresis, after which PBMCs were separated by Ficoll-Histopaque density gradient centrifugation and cryopreserved in liquid nitrogen vapor phase. Analytical flow cytometry was used to check the purity and quantity of each magnetically sorted T cell population. Genomic DNA was isolated from each sorted fraction and quantified by UV absorbance on a Nanodrop 2000c.

The sample comes from a study of shared clonotypes between healthy human individuals (TCRdb year 2020). As for the study more broadly: The cohort included three men and a couple of women between 18 and 49 years of age. To increase sequencing depth and limit assay-specific biases, TCR repertoire library preparation and sequencing were carried out by different laboratories using diverse techniques. Each donor's leukapheresis produced roughly between about 0.8 and 8.9 billion PBMCs. For each donor, CD4 naive and CD4 memory were each run on three plates, CD8 naive on two plates, and CD8 memory on one plate. To estimate repertoire size and how much clonotypes are shared between individuals, the study performed deep sequencing of blood TCR repertoires from about five healthy adults.

Findings and caveats that apply to the study as a whole: Sampling was restricted to blood, and TCR repertoires in tissue are likely to differ from TCR repertoires in blood. Because the study included a small number of donors, the genetic and exposure-history diversity represented was limited. Pairwise subsampling indicated that sequencing depth was expected to affect the degree of clonotype sharing among donors. Larger estimated clonotype richness was generally found for naive subsets than for memory subsets. Across a few donors, 4.5% to 6.5% of naive CD4, roughly 3.3% of naive CD8, approximately 2.5% of memory CD4, and approximately 0.42% of memory CD8 clonotypes were shared. Rarefaction of sorted-subset datasets indicated incomplete sequencing despite the large sequencing depth. Higher generation probabilities were observed for clonotypes shared by all four sorted-subset donors than for non-shared clonotypes.

Taken from the germline V gene, the CDR1 and CDR2 loops are SGHRS and YFSETQ. Taken from cysteine to phenylalanine, the CDR3 has 17 residues. The sequence is cut down to CDR3 DNA, 51 bases in frame from base 1. Trimming costs V 2 bases and J 4 bases, and their ends lie 19 bases apart. TCR CDR3 regions were amplified from genomic DNA by multiplex PCR using the deep immunoSEQ assay. For each cell subset, the extracted genomic DNA was distributed evenly across all wells of several immunoSEQ 96-well plates, and each plate served as one replicate. For sorted subsets, each replicate PCR was loaded with 150 to 250 ng genomic DNA, equivalent to 25,000 to 30,000 T cell genomes. Purified libraries were quantified with a Qubit 3.0 fluorometer, sized on a Bioanalyzer 2100, and re-quantified with the KAPA Library Quantification kit. Each immunoSEQ 96-well plate was sequenced on its own single-read 150-cycle Illumina NextSeq 550 flow cell. From the authors' description of their analysis: The immunoSEQ output contained only junctional sequences without quality scores, so filtering could not match that applied to full-length reads. Sequences were annotated with PyIR, a Python wrapper for IgBLAST v1.9, using IMGT germline references to assign V/J genes and CDR3. Reads were removed for weak V/J assignments (E-value above 1e-6), missing CDR3, stop codons, out-of-frame junctions, or ambiguous translated residues. V3J clonotypes were defined by identical inferred V gene, J gene, and CDR3 amino acid sequence. Percentage overlap between repertoires was computed as shared unique clonotypes divided by the size of the smaller repertoire. Richness of each repertoire was evaluated using RTK rarefaction, the Chao1 estimator, and Recon v2.1 estimates of unobserved clonotypes. OLGA was used to compute generation probabilities for all TCRbeta clonotypes that the gDNA method yielded from a few donors. The table was pulled from immuneACCESS by TCRdb, which kept in-frame rearrangements only. Such tables lose some clones; where checked, under half of the loss comes from unresolved V genes, and the rest has no known cause. The V and J calls and clone size were taken over from that table, and D and trimming were inferred from the DNA. This sample gives roughly 1.4 million clones in total; approximately 98.5% of them show up just once. The ten largest account for about 0.34% of the sample.

The sample consisted of naive CD4+ T cells sorted from blood. The meaning of the sample's cell subset or site label: CD45RA+ positively selected. The chain joins TRBV5-1 to TRBJ1-5, with TRBD1 tentatively as D gene (6 bases match). The TCR sequence derives from a man aged 25 to 45 in good health. This receptor carries the CDR3 CASSLDGLGQSNQPQHF. The nucleotide sequence is given as TGCGCCAGCAGCTTAGATGGTCTTGGACAGTCGAATCAGCCCCAGCATTTT.